This T cell receptor (beta chain) came from a study of T cell repertoires in cytomegalovirus infection (dated by TCRdb to the late 2010s). Concerning the study at large: Because public TCR beta signatures pointed to carriage of CMV infection together with the matching HLA type, the HLA type of each donor mattered for the analysis.

With respect to this clonotype: It has no known antigen specificity. No clone much larger than this one lies a single base away; base qualities are absent.

Results and caveats for the whole study, not just this receptor: The ex vivo response was dominated by HLA-C-restricted CMV-specific TCR beta clonotypes, and the single most frequent clonotype in two of eight donors was supplied by these HLA-C-restricted clonotypes. Carriers of CMV infection plus the relevant HLA type were discriminated by the cumulative frequency of public TCR beta family members in the study cohort and in an independent approximately 360-donor cohort.

The sequencer listed for this sample is Illumina HiSeq 1500. Using fastp trimming at Q25 and MiXCR clonotype assembly, TCRdb reanalyzed the public sequencing data and kept in-frame beta chains. Every entry covers one CDR3 protein and lists the most common genes and DNA from its rows. Within this sample are more than 400,000 distinct CDR3 sequences, with about a quarter of them counted one time only. The top ten hold approximately 13% of the sample. From a lookup of the germline V gene, CDR1 and CDR2 are SGHTA and FQGNSA. The cysteine opens and the phenylalanine closes a CDR3 of 15 amino acids. This entry keeps only the CDR3 DNA: 45 bases, framed from base 1. V is trimmed back by 0 bases and J by 6 bases, and the junction contains 1 base that no gene match accounts for.

The sample consisted of PBMCs. This TCR came from a human donor in good health (CMV status not recorded). Some clones in this sample may be carry-over from other donors' samples. The rearrangement combines TRBV7-2 with TRBJ2-3; 12 bases in the junction line up with TRBD2. This receptor has the CDR3 CASSLATSGSDTQYF. The nucleotide sequence reads as follows: TGTGCCAGCAGCTTAGCGACTAGCGGGAGTGATACGCAGTATTTT.